This T cell receptor beta chain was recovered during a study of shared clonotypes between healthy human individuals. Assay used: immunoSEQ multiplex PCR; TCRdb lists only in-frame clones, some missing. The data show more than 2 million clones, approximately 95% seen once. The CDR3 consists of 13 residues. V was pared by 4 bases and J by 3 bases, with 10 bases between. The germline V gene has CDR1 SGHRS and CDR2 YFSETQ. The sequenced sample was naive CD4+ T cells sorted from blood. Described subset: CD45RA+ positively selected. The chain is built from TRBV5-1 and TRBJ1-2; D is uncertain. The receptor was isolated from a man younger than 35 in good health. CDR3 protein: CASSPDGYYGYTF. The CDR3 DNA sequence: TGCGCCAGCAGCCCGGACGGTTACTATGGCTACACCTTC.